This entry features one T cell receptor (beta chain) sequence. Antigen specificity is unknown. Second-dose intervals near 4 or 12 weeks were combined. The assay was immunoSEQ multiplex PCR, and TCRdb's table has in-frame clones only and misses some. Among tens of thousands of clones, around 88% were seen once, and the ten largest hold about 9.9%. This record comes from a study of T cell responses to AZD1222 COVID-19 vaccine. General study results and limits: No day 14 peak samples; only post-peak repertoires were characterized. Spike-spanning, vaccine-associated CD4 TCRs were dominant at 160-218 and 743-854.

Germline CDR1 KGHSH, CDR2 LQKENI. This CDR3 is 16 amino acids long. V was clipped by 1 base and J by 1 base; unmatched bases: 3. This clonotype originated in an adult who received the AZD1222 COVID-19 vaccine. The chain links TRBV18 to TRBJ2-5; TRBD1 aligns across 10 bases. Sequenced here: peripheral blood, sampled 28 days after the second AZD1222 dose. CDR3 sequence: CASSPRTGGTQETQYF. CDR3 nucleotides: TGTGCCAGCTCACCACGGACAGGGGGTACCCAAGAGACCCAGTACTTC.